This T cell receptor beta chain derives from a study of graft-versus-host responses after intestinal transplantation. Findings and limits, study-wide: HvG clone declines early post-transplant were associated with peak circulating GvH levels.

Comment on this clone: The antigen is unknown.

Sequencing was performed with immunoSEQ multiplex PCR; in TCRdb, only in-frame clones are kept and a portion is missing. Of some 8,500 clones listed, 85% to 95% are singletons. The CDR3 covers 13 residues. Germline lookup yields CDR1 ENHRY and CDR2 SYGVKD. V lost 3 bases and J lost 0, with 5 bases in between. The genes are TRBV10-3 and TRBJ1-1; D not resolved. The material sequenced was PBMCs, taken 30 to 32 days after intestinal transplant. The source of this sequence is a human patient who received an intestinal transplant, so some T cells may come from the graft donor. The DNA for the CDR3 is TGTGCCATCAGTGATAGAGTGAACACTGAAGCTTTCTTT. It codes for CAISDRVNTEAFF.